Each of the 27 T cell receptor beta chains below was sequenced from the same sample in a study of CD8 T cells in ankylosing spondylitis. MiXCR, applied by TCRdb to the 5' RACE reads, yields one record per CDR3 protein. Seen here are roughly 130,000 distinct CDR3 sequences, 8% to 9% observed once, and the top ten hold 6% to 8%. Sequences were obtained from synovial fluid, either unsorted or a sorted T cell fraction (not recorded which). The receptors shown here come from a male donor with ankylosing spondylitis.

This clonotype occurred a few times. The chain recombines TRBV4-3 with TRBJ1-5; TRBD1 is a possible D gene (6 bases). V was pared by 4 bases and J by 3 bases, with 13 bases between. CDR3 size: 15 residues. Germline CDR1 is LGHNA and CDR2 is YSLEER. The CDR3 reads CASSLDRGDNQPQHF. In DNA, the CDR3 is TGCGCCAGCAGCCTGGACAGAGGAGACAATCAGCCCCAGCATTTT.

The rearrangement uses TRBV20-1 and TRBJ1-1; D uncertain. V was pared by 5 bases and J by 1 base, with 14 bases between. Germline assignment: CDR1 DFQATT and CDR2 SNEGSKA (reference sequence). The CDR3 runs 14 residues. The CDR3 protein is CSAGRGGPNTEAFF. CDR3 coding DNA: TGCAGTGCTGGCCGGGGAGGGCCGAACACTGAAGCTTTCTTT.

The sample holds many counts of this clonotype. The chain recombines TRBV7-2 with TRBJ2-7, with D possibly TRBD1 on 5 matching bases. V was trimmed by 5 bases and J by 4 bases, leaving 15 bases between them. The CDR3 runs 14 residues. Germline loops: CDR1 SGHTA, CDR2 FQGNSA. As DNA, the CDR3 is TGTGCCAGCAGCCCGACAGTGTCTGGATACGAGCAGTACTTC. Translating gives CASSPTVSGYEQYF.

This clonotype was observed at least ten times. V gene TRBV20-1 combines with J gene TRBJ1-5; D remains unclear. From germline, CDR1 is DFQATT and CDR2 SNEGSKA (reference sequence). This CDR3 is built from 12 residues. V was cut by 7 bases and J by 4 bases, with 11 bases left in between. The CDR3 spells CSVSPSNQPQHF. The DNA of the CDR3 is TGCAGTGTCAGCCCCTCAAATCAGCCCCAGCATTTT.

This clonotype was observed many times. The chain has TRBV20-1 and TRBJ2-5, with D possibly being TRBD2 (5 bases). This CDR3 region has 14 residues. Germline CDR1 DFQATT, CDR2 SNEGSKA (reference sequence). V gave up 4 bases and J gave up 2 bases, with 14 bases separating them. The CDR3 loop reads CSATPRGAQETQYF. The CDR3 DNA reads as TGCAGTGCTACCCCACGGGGAGCTCAAGAGACCCAGTACTTC.

This chain connects TRBV20-1 to TRBJ1-1; D not certain. From germline, CDR1 is DFQATT and CDR2 SNEGSKA (reference sequence). Trimming took off 1 base at V and 0 bases at J, with 6 bases between the two ends. The length of the CDR3 is 13 residues. This CDR3 is CSARASMNTEAFF. The CDR3 nucleotides read TGCAGTGCTAGAGCTAGCATGAACACTGAAGCTTTCTTT.

This clonotype showed up many times. The chain combines TRBV7-9 with TRBJ1-4, with D possibly matching TRBD1 (5 bases). The CDR3 is 14 amino acids. Deletions cut 0 bases from V and 8 bases from J, with 10 bases between. Germline V lookup: CDR1 SEHNR, CDR2 FQNEAQ (reference sequence). The CDR3: CASSLAQGEEKLFF. As DNA, the CDR3 is TGTGCCAGCAGCTTAGCTCAGGGAGAAGAAAAACTGTTTTTT.

This clonotype has just a few counts. V gene TRBV6-2 or TRBV6-3 combines with J gene TRBJ2-1, with TRBD1 as a possible D gene (5 bases). Germline loops: CDR1 MNHEY, CDR2 SVGEGT. V lost 5 bases and J lost 4, with 15 bases in between. The CDR3 totals 15 residues. CDR3 sequence reads: CASSKQGMGYNEQFF. The CDR3 DNA is TGTGCCAGCAGTAAGCAGGGAATGGGTTACAATGAGCAGTTCTTC.

The V and J genes are TRBV12-3 or TRBV12-4 and TRBJ2-7; D may be TRBD2 (5 bases). V shed 2 bases and J shed 7 bases, with 9 bases lying between them. CDR3 size: 12 residues. CDR3 region: CASSLRLAEQYF. The CDR3 DNA follows: TGTGCCAGCAGTTTACGATTAGCGGAGCAGTACTTC.

The rearrangement joins TRBV6-1 to TRBJ1-6; D remains unclear. The V gene lost 6 bases and the J gene lost 9 bases, with 15 bases spanning the gap. Germline CDR1 MNHNS, CDR2 SASEGT. CDR3 size: 14 residues. In DNA form, the CDR3 reads TGTGCCAGCAGCCCTGGGAGTGTGGGTTCACCCCTCCACTTT. The encoded protein is CASSPGSVGSPLHF.

In this sample, this clonotype turned up many times. This sequence joins TRBV28 and TRBJ1-2, with 10 bases matching TRBD1. The CDR3 consists of 13 residues. Losses at the gene ends were 6 bases for V and 6 bases for J; bases not matched to a gene: 4. CDR1 is MDHEN and CDR2 is SYDVKM in the germline V gene. DNA of the CDR3: TGTGCCAGCAGGGACAGGGGGAAGGATGGCTACACCTTC. Encoded protein: CASRDRGKDGYTF.

The V and J genes are TRBV30 and TRBJ1-2; tentatively, D is TRBD1 (5 bases). The CDR3 is made up of 14 amino acids. V was clipped by 0 bases and J by 6 bases, with 14 bases between them. Per the germline V gene, CDR1 is GTSNPN and CDR2 is SVGIG (reference sequence). The CDR3 spells CAWSVRWRGDGYTF. The CDR3 DNA sequence: TGTGCCTGGAGTGTAAGATGGCGAGGGGATGGCTACACCTTC.

This clonotype was seen a few times. The chain is built from TRBV7-2 and TRBJ2-7; 8 positions agree with TRBD1. The CDR3 has 15 residues. The trim removed 2 bases at V and 5 bases at J, leaving 8 bases unmatched. The germline CDR1 and CDR2 sequences are SGHTA and FQGNSA. The CDR3 spells CASSLRWTGSDEQYF. The CDR3 DNA reads as TGTGCCAGCAGCTTAAGGTGGACAGGGAGCGACGAGCAGTACTTC.

This clonotype was found a few times. The CDR3 region is CASSFWAQRNEKLFF. CDR3 coding DNA: TGTGCCAGCAGCTTCTGGGCTCAGCGAAATGAAAAACTGTTTTTT. This chain connects TRBV7-2 to TRBJ1-4; D unclear. Trimming removed 3 bases at V and 5 bases at J, with 13 bases between. The CDR3 is 15 residues long. Germline lookup yields CDR1 SGHTA and CDR2 FQGNSA.

This clonotype was found a few times. The chain uses TRBV6-5 and TRBJ1-1, with a weak D call TRBD1 (5 bases). The CDR3 runs 16 residues. Germline V gives CDR1 MNHEY, CDR2 SVGAGI. V lost 2 bases and J lost 5, with 18 bases in between. CDR3 region: CASSYALTASGTEAFF. The CDR3 DNA is TGTGCCAGCAGTTACGCGTTGACAGCCTCGGGGACTGAAGCTTTCTTT.

This clonotype occurred a few times. The CDR3: CASSFKVQETQYF. The DNA for the CDR3 is TGCGCCAGCAGCTTCAAAGTCCAAGAGACCCAGTACTTC. The chain uses TRBV5-1 and TRBJ2-5, with D uncertain. CDR3 length: 13 residues. Between the trimmed V and J ends, which lost 2 bases and 1 base, there was a span of 6 bases. CDR1 is SGHRS, CDR2 YFSETQ, per germline.

The gene calls are TRBV6-6 and TRBJ2-7; D not certain. Germline V gene data show CDR1 as MNHNY and CDR2 as SVGAGI (reference sequence). The V end was cut by 2 bases, the J end by 4 bases, with 6 bases between. The CDR3 runs to 12 residues. The CDR3 region is CASSYVGYEQYF. The DNA of the CDR3 is TGTGCCAGCAGTTACGTCGGTTACGAGCAGTACTTC.

The genes are TRBV30 and TRBJ2-3; no reliable D call. Germline V gives CDR1 GTSNPN, CDR2 SVGIG (reference sequence). The CDR3 extends over 11 amino acids. Trimming removed 2 bases from V and 5 bases from J, with 5 bases in between. CDR3 amino acids: CAWSWGDTQYF. DNA for the CDR3: TGTGCCTGGAGTTGGGGAGATACGCAGTATTTT.

V gene TRBV27 combines with J gene TRBJ1-1; 9 nucleotides agree with TRBD1. After removal of 2 bases from V and 4 bases from J, the junction contained 2 bases not matched to a gene. Germline V CDR1 and CDR2: MNHEY, SMNVEV (reference sequence). The length of the CDR3 is 14 residues. The CDR3 is CASSLRQGGTEAFF. The CDR3 nucleotides are TGTGCCAGCAGTTTACGACAGGGGGGCACTGAAGCTTTCTTT.

The J gene is TRBJ1-5, the V gene TRBV21-1; TRBD1 was called by the table and not checked on the DNA. TRBV21-1 constitutes a pseudogene. This CDR3 spans 18 amino acids. Here the CDR3 reads CASTLGTAGRSWNQPQHF. The CDR3, as DNA: TGTGCCAGCACCCTAGGGACAGCTGGAAGGAGCTGGAATCAGCCCCAGCATTTT.

The chain's CDR3 is CASRATGDYGYTF. DNA of the CDR3: TGTGCCAGCAGAGCTACGGGGGACTATGGCTACACCTTC. The gene calls are TRBV6-2 or TRBV6-3 and TRBJ1-2, with a tentative D call TRBD1 (5 bases). V was pared by 6 bases and J by 3 bases, with 11 bases between. This CDR3 comprises 13 residues. Germline-derived CDR1 and CDR2 are MNHEY and SVGEGT.

The rearrangement uses TRBV20-1 and TRBJ2-3; 8 bases align to TRBD1. V trimming: 3 bases; J trimming: 0 bases; junction bases outside the gene matches: 5. This CDR3 is 15 amino acids long. Germline lookup yields CDR1 DFQATT and CDR2 SNEGSKA (reference sequence). CDR3 amino acids: CSASRTGTSTDTQYF. The CDR3 bases are TGCAGTGCTAGCCGGACAGGGACAAGCACAGATACGCAGTATTTT.

This clonotype showed up many times. CDR3 DNA sequence: TGTGCCAGTGAGGGACACTCCTACAATGAGCAGTTCTTC. Translation gives CASEGHSYNEQFF. The rearrangement uses TRBV19 and TRBJ2-1; D perhaps matches TRBD1 (6 bases). The germline V gene encodes CDR1 LNHDA and CDR2 SQIVND (reference sequence). Trimming cost V 8 bases and J 0 bases, with 8 bases left between them. The CDR3 spans 13 residues.

The DNA for the CDR3 is TGCAGTGTACCCCGGGTGCTGGAGACCCAGTACTTC. Protein sequence: CSVPRVLETQYF. This chain links TRBV20-1 with TRBJ2-5; D call uncertain. V was pared by 7 bases and J by 5 bases, with 14 bases between. The CDR3 runs 12 residues. CDR1 is DFQATT, CDR2 SNEGSKA, per germline (reference sequence).

This clonotype has ten or more counts. The V call is TRBV7-9, the J call TRBJ1-6; 7 bases agree with TRBD1. This CDR3 has 15 residues. The V gene's germline CDR1 is SEHNR and CDR2 FQNEAQ (reference sequence). J gave up 10 bases and V 7 bases, and 13 bases lay outside the gene matches. CDR3 nucleotide sequence: TGTGCCAGCACAAAACTACGACAGGGAGACTCACCCCTCCACTTT. Its translation is CASTKLRQGDSPLHF.

This clonotype came up many times. The V and J genes are TRBV12-3 or TRBV12-4 and TRBJ1-2; 9 bases fit TRBD1. Unmatched junction bases numbered 12, after V lost 6 bases and J lost 4 bases. The CDR3 sequence is 16 residues long. The CDR3 nucleotides are TGTGCCAGCAGCAAAAGTTTCGGGACAGGGCGCTATGGCTACACCTTC. Its protein is CASSKSFGTGRYGYTF.

This rearrangement joins TRBV4-2 to TRBJ2-2; TRBD2 matches 8 bases. The V gene's germline CDR1 is LGHNA and CDR2 YNFKEQ. Trimming at V came to 8 bases and at J to 1 base, leaving 6 bases not matched to a gene. This CDR3 is 15 amino acids long. CDR3 protein: CASGLAGLNTGELFF. As DNA, the CDR3 is TGTGCCAGCGGACTAGCAGGCCTGAACACCGGGGAGCTGTTTTTT.